This T cell receptor (beta chain) was sequenced for a study of cytomegalovirus exposure and HLA in healthy donors. Study-level information: Unique TCR beta sequences numbering approximately 120 million came from roughly 180 million T cells in an earlier analysis. Findings and limits, study-wide: Later analysis placed DRB1 highest and HLA-C lowest in TCR association rates, which differed by HLA locus. Specificity for CMV antigens was confirmed in vitro for three of the CMV-associated chains. In a later analysis, TCR beta V- and J-gene trimming showed a link to a missense DCLRE1C variant.

A multiplex PCR was run with 60 Vbeta primers and 13 Jbeta primers. Sequencing was performed with immunoSEQ multiplex PCR; in TCRdb, only in-frame clones are kept and a portion is missing. This sample yields 120,000 or so clones, of which under 12% are seen a single time; around 4.6% belongs to the top ten. This clone appeared a few times. The antigen remains undetermined. V was cut by 5 bases and J by 1 base, with 15 bases left in between. The germline gives CDR1 SGHVS, CDR2 FQNEAQ. This CDR3 has 15 amino acids. Material for sequencing was PBMCs. The V gene is TRBV7-8, the J gene TRBJ2-7; possibly TRBD1 for D (5 bases). The sequence derives from a woman between 18 and 29 years old in good health and CMV-seropositive. CDR3 residues: CASSLFQGPSYEQYF. CDR3 nucleotides: TGTGCCAGCAGCCTTTTTCAGGGCCCATCCTACGAGCAGTACTTC.